Listed below are T cell receptor beta chains from one sample, sequenced in a study of cytomegalovirus exposure and HLA in healthy donors. Using immunoSEQ multiplex PCR, the repertoire was profiled, and TCRdb retains in-frame clones only, with some absent. The sample yields around 140,000 clones, roughly four fifths seen once. The sequenced sample was PBMCs. Every receptor here comes from a male donor in good health and CMV-seronegative. Both conserved end residues are trimmed from each CDR3. The order of the fields is D gene, V gene, J gene, CDR3 protein. D genes are given only for firm matches.

d_gene: NA; v_gene: TRBV7-8; j_gene: TRBJ2-7; CDR3aa: ASSLEDRVSYEQY
d_gene: TRBD1; v_gene: TRBV4-3; j_gene: TRBJ2-7; CDR3aa: ASSQVDRGPYEQY
d_gene: TRBD1; v_gene: TRBV4-1; j_gene: TRBJ2-5; CDR3aa: ASSQMGQRRSEETQY
d_gene: TRBD1; v_gene: TRBV11-2; j_gene: TRBJ1-2; CDR3aa: ASSHWDRSNYGYT
d_gene: NA; v_gene: TRBV28; j_gene: TRBJ1-2; CDR3aa: ASSLTGSLLGYGYT
d_gene: TRBD2; v_gene: TRBV7-2; j_gene: TRBJ2-7; CDR3aa: ASSRSGRTSYEQY
d_gene: NA; v_gene: TRBV7-9; j_gene: TRBJ1-2; CDR3aa: ASSLGQFVNGYT
d_gene: TRBD1; v_gene: TRBV29-1; j_gene: TRBJ1-5; CDR3aa: SVVYQGEGNQPQH
d_gene: TRBD1; v_gene: TRBV5-1; j_gene: TRBJ1-2; CDR3aa: ASSFGQGGGYT
d_gene: NA; v_gene: TRBV27; j_gene: TRBJ2-3; CDR3aa: ASRLARTDTQY
d_gene: NA; v_gene: TRBV5-4; j_gene: TRBJ2-3; CDR3aa: ASSFALSLDTQY
d_gene: TRBD1; v_gene: TRBV6-7; j_gene: TRBJ1-3; CDR3aa: ASSYSKYRDRRHEAIY
d_gene: TRBD1; v_gene: TRBV4-3; j_gene: TRBJ2-6; CDR3aa: ASSQGRNRGSGANVLT
d_gene: NA; v_gene: TRBV27; j_gene: TRBJ2-3; CDR3aa: ASSLMDIRTDTQY
d_gene: NA; v_gene: TRBV7-9; j_gene: TRBJ1-1; CDR3aa: ASSADRKRTEAF
d_gene: TRBD2; v_gene: TRBV4-2; j_gene: TRBJ2-3; CDR3aa: ASSLTPKAGGPTDTQY
d_gene: NA; v_gene: TRBV5-1; j_gene: TRBJ2-5; CDR3aa: ASSSGGPGETQY
d_gene: TRBD2; v_gene: TRBV4-3; j_gene: TRBJ2-1; CDR3aa: ASSQDPLSGRARF
d_gene: TRBD1; v_gene: TRBV7-9; j_gene: TRBJ2-7; CDR3aa: ASSPTGDPHEQY
d_gene: NA; v_gene: TRBV7-5; j_gene: TRBJ2-5; CDR3aa: ARSLWEQETQY